What follows are 24 T cell receptor beta chains derived from one specimen sequenced in a study of blood T cell repertoires in COVID-19. Sequencing used immunoSEQ multiplex PCR; TCRdb keeps in-frame clones, though not all of them. The sample includes 100,000 to 150,000 clones, 79% of them seen just once. The sequencing sample was made of peripheral blood. The receptors shown here come from a man aged 40-49 years with active or convalescent COVID-19.

This chain uses TRBV5-1 with TRBJ2-2; a weak D match, TRBD2 (6 bases). The CDR3 has 16 amino acids. Trimming left V 4 bases short and J 2 bases short, with 15 bases between. Germline CDR1 SGHRS, CDR2 YFSETQ. CDR3 region: CASSPQGTSNTGELFF. The CDR3 coding sequence is TGCGCCAGCAGCCCTCAGGGTACTAGCAACACCGGGGAGCTGTTTTTT.

This chain links TRBV28 with TRBJ1-1; weak D call: TRBD1 (6 bases). CDR3 size: 15 residues. V was trimmed by 1 base and J by 4 bases, leaving 13 bases between them. Per the germline V gene, CDR1 is MDHEN and CDR2 is SYDVKM. The chain's CDR3 is CASSLSAGVATEAFF. The CDR3 coding sequence is TGTGCCAGCAGTTTATCAGCAGGGGTGGCCACTGAAGCTTTCTTT.

V and J are TRBV5-1 and TRBJ2-5, with 7 bases identical to TRBD1. CDR3 length: 14 amino acids. The V gene's germline CDR1 is SGHRS and CDR2 YFSETQ. Germline trimming cut 0 bases from V and 3 bases from J; bases unmatched to any gene: 2. The CDR3: CASSLGGTEETQYF. Here the CDR3 DNA reads TGCGCCAGCAGCTTGGGGGGGACAGAAGAGACCCAGTACTTC.

The V call is TRBV7-9, the J call TRBJ1-1; D is unresolved. The CDR3 length is 13 residues. Trimming pared 2 bases from V and 1 base from J, leaving 5 bases between. Germline V gene data show CDR1 as SEHNR and CDR2 as FQNEAQ (reference sequence). CDR3 nucleotides: TGTGCCAGCAGCTTAACCGGGAACACTGAAGCTTTCTTT. Encoded protein: CASSLTGNTEAFF. Based on the CDR3 plus reference TRBV7-9 and TRBJ1-1, the full variable domain is DTGVSQNPRHKITKRGQNVTFRCDPISEHNRLYWYRQTLGQGPEFLTYFQNEAQLEKSRLLSDRFSAERPKGSFSTLEIQRTEQGDSAMYLCASSLTGNTEAFFGQGTRLTVV.

The chain links TRBV5-1 to TRBJ1-4; 8 bases are a match to TRBD1. The CDR3 runs 15 residues. The V and J ends lost 4 bases and 0 bases, in that order; junction bases with no gene match: 2. Germline lookup yields CDR1 SGHRS and CDR2 YFSETQ. The CDR3 DNA sequence: TGCGCCAGCAGCGTACAGGGGGCAACTAATGAAAAACTGTTTTTT. This codes for CASSVQGATNEKLFF.

J is TRBJ2-5 and V is TRBV7-2, with D maybe TRBD2 (6 bases). The length of the CDR3 is 14 residues. Germline V gene data show CDR1 as SGHTA and CDR2 as FQGNSA. V dropped 4 bases and J dropped 4 bases, with 13 bases sitting between them. The CDR3 region has the DNA TGTGCCAGCAGCTCCCGACTGGGAGGAGAGACCCAGTACTTC. This translates into CASSSRLGGETQYF.

The genes are TRBV5-1 and TRBJ2-1; D gene ambiguous. Per the germline V gene, CDR1 is SGHRS and CDR2 is YFSETQ. This CDR3 is built from 15 residues. Trimming removed 4 bases at V and 0 bases at J, with 11 bases between. This CDR3 is CASSEEPSSYNEQFF. The CDR3 coding sequence is TGCGCCAGCAGCGAGGAGCCCAGCTCCTACAATGAGCAGTTCTTC.

The J gene is TRBJ2-7, the V gene TRBV5-4, with 8 bases lining up with TRBD2. V trimming: 2 bases; J trimming: 8 bases; junction bases outside the gene matches: 6. The CDR3 is 13 amino acids. CDR1 and CDR2 (germline): SGHNT, YYREEE (reference sequence). CDR3 sequence reads: CASSLAGVRQQYF. In nucleotides, the CDR3 is TGTGCCAGCAGCTTAGCGGGAGTGCGGCAGCAGTACTTC. The entire variable domain, with the rest obtained from reference TRBV5-4 and TRBJ2-7, is as follows: ETGVTQSPTHLIKTRGQQVTLRCSSQSGHNTVSWYQQALGQGPQFIFQYYREEENGRGNFPPRFSGLQFPNYSSELNVNALELDDSALYLCASSLAGVRQQYFGPGTRLTVT.

The genes are TRBV28 and TRBJ2-1; D call uncertain. This CDR3 is built from 15 residues. Germline CDR1 MDHEN, CDR2 SYDVKM. Deletions cut 2 bases from V and 4 bases from J, with 12 bases between. In nucleotides, the CDR3 is TGTGCCAGCAGTTTAAATTTCGAGAGGTACAATGAGCAGTTCTTC. It codes for CASSLNFERYNEQFF.

The chain joins TRBV4-3 to TRBJ1-5, with TRBD1 as a possible D gene (5 bases). Germline assignment: CDR1 LGHNA and CDR2 YSLEER. There are 15 residues in the CDR3. V was shortened by 4 bases and J by 0 bases, with 10 bases between the two germline ends. CDR3 nucleotides: TGCGCCAGCAGCCCCTCCGGGGGTAGCAATCAGCCCCAGCATTTT. Protein: CASSPSGGSNQPQHF.

The J gene is TRBJ1-2, the V gene TRBV6-5; 9 bases match TRBD1. Germline V gene lookup returns CDR1 MNHEY and CDR2 SVGAGI. V shed 1 base, J shed 6 bases, and the junction held 0 bases outside the gene matches. CDR3 length: 13 residues. The CDR3 reads CASSYWDRDGYTF. CDR3 DNA sequence: TGTGCCAGCAGTTACTGGGACAGGGATGGCTACACCTTC.

The rearrangement uses TRBV5-5 and TRBJ2-1, with D possibly matching TRBD2 (5 bases). This CDR3 is 17 amino acids long. Per the germline V gene, CDR1 is SGHKS and CDR2 is YYEKEE (reference sequence). V lost 3 bases and J 3 bases, leaving 19 bases between the germline ends. The CDR3 sequence: CASSSGRGPLYYNEQFF. The CDR3 DNA sequence: TGTGCCAGCAGCTCCGGGCGAGGGCCCTTATACTACAATGAGCAGTTCTTC. The variable domain in full, with the rest retrieved from reference TRBV5-5 and TRBJ2-1, is DAGVTQSPTHLIKTRGQQVTLRCSPISGHKSVSWYQQVLGQGPQFIFQYYEKEERGRGNFPDRFSARQFPNYSSELNVNALLLGDSALYLCASSSGRGPLYYNEQFFGPGTRLTVL.

The rearrangement joins TRBV29-1 to TRBJ2-7; 8 nucleotides agree with TRBD2. Germline CDR1 is SQVTM and CDR2 is ANQGSEA. This CDR3 comprises 13 residues. V lost 7 bases, J lost 2 bases, and 7 bases stayed unmatched. The CDR3 DNA follows: TGCAGCGGCAGGAGCGGGGGTACCTACGAGCAGTACTTC. The encoded protein is CSGRSGGTYEQYF.

This clone was picked up many times. J is TRBJ2-1 and V is TRBV27; the D gene is possibly TRBD1 (6 bases). The CDR3 is 16 residues long. Per germline, CDR1 MNHEY and CDR2 SMNVEV (reference sequence). V gave up 5 bases and J gave up 0 bases, with 14 bases separating them. The CDR3: CASSLPGTFSYNEQFF. CDR3 nucleotide sequence: TGTGCCAGCAGTCTCCCCGGGACATTCTCCTACAATGAGCAGTTCTTC.

The genes are TRBV11-2 and TRBJ2-3; a possible D gene is TRBD1 (6 bases). Germline values: CDR1 SGHAT, CDR2 FQNNGV. The CDR3 loop spans 15 amino acids. V was pared by 3 bases and J by 4 bases, with 14 bases between. Written as DNA, the CDR3 is TGTGCCAGCAGCTTCGAACGGGACACGTCAGATACGCAGTATTTT. It yields the protein CASSFERDTSDTQYF.

This clone was recorded a few times. This chain connects TRBV18 to TRBJ2-1, with D possibly being TRBD2 (5 bases). Looked up from germline, CDR1 is KGHSH and CDR2 is LQKENI. V was shortened by 1 base and J by 0 bases, with 13 bases between the two germline ends. This CDR3 region has 17 residues. DNA for the CDR3: TGTGCCAGCTCACCACGGCTAGCCCAATCCTCCTACAATGAGCAGTTCTTC. Translating it yields CASSPRLAQSSYNEQFF.

The chain joins TRBV7-9 to TRBJ1-2; D might be TRBD1 (5 bases). This CDR3 has 14 residues. Trimming removed 5 bases from V and 6 bases from J, with 16 bases in between. Germline V gene lookup returns CDR1 SEHNR and CDR2 FQNEAQ (reference sequence). CDR3 in DNA: TGTGCCAGCAGCCCCGGTGGGCAAGGGGATGGCTACACCTTC. It encodes CASSPGGQGDGYTF. Full variable domain (rest looked up from reference TRBV7-9 and TRBJ1-2): DTGVSQNPRHKITKRGQNVTFRCDPISEHNRLYWYRQTLGQGPEFLTYFQNEAQLEKSRLLSDRFSAERPKGSFSTLEIQRTEQGDSAMYLCASSPGGQGDGYTFGSGTRLTVV.

This clone came up once. This chain joins TRBV5-4 and TRBJ1-1, with 8 bases identical to TRBD1. Losses at the gene ends were 2 bases for V and 1 base for J; bases not matched to a gene: 7. The CDR3 spans 16 residues. Per germline, CDR1 SGHNT and CDR2 YYREEE (reference sequence). The CDR3 DNA reads TGTGCCAGCAGCTTACAGGATACAGGGGGGAACACTGAAGCTTTCTTT. It is translated as CASSLQDTGGNTEAFF.

This clone was seen only a few times. This rearrangement joins TRBV5-1 to TRBJ1-4; D remains unclear. Germline V CDR1 and CDR2: SGHRS, YFSETQ. The CDR3 has 14 residues. V was pared by 2 bases and J by 8 bases, with 13 bases between. The CDR3 spells CASSFGSPDEKLFF. The CDR3 nucleotides read TGCGCCAGCAGCTTCGGGTCCCCTGACGAAAAACTGTTTTTT.

The rearrangement uses TRBV9 and TRBJ1-1; 8 bases line up with TRBD1. The CDR3 contains 15 residues. V lost 3 bases and J lost 3; bases outside the gene matches: 7. CDR1 and CDR2 (germline): SGDLS, YYNGEE. The CDR3 DNA reads TGTGCCAGCAGCGAGAAGACAGGGGTACACACTGAAGCTTTCTTT. Protein: CASSEKTGVHTEAFF.

J is TRBJ1-1 and V is TRBV6-5, with 7 bases aligning to TRBD1. Germline assignment: CDR1 MNHEY and CDR2 SVGAGI. V lost 8 bases and J lost 5; bases outside the gene matches: 8. This CDR3 is built from 13 residues. CDR3 loop: CASSGQLRTEAFF. In nucleotides, the CDR3 is TGTGCCAGCTCGGGACAGTTGAGGACTGAAGCTTTCTTT.

This chain links TRBV24-1 with TRBJ2-2, with TRBD1 matching over 9 bases. This CDR3 contains 15 residues. Germline values: CDR1 KGHDR, CDR2 SFDVKD. The ends lost 7 bases at V and 6 bases at J; junction bases unmatched: 8. The CDR3 sequence: CATSRTGAVPGELFF. In DNA form, the CDR3 reads TGTGCCACCAGCAGGACAGGGGCGGTCCCCGGGGAGCTGTTTTTT.

V gene TRBV12-3 or TRBV12-4 combines with J gene TRBJ1-1, with D uncertain. V shed 5 bases and J shed 11 bases, with 18 bases lying between them. This CDR3 is 13 amino acids long. As DNA, the CDR3 is TGTGCCAGCAGTAAACCTTCCTTCCCTAGGGCTTTCTTT. Encoded protein: CASSKPSFPRAFF.

The CDR3 loop reads CASTEGGMRAEAFF. The CDR3 nucleotides are TGTGCCAGCACCGAGGGCGGGATGAGGGCTGAAGCTTTCTTT. This chain uses TRBV25-1 with TRBJ1-1, with D hard to call. The CDR3 has 14 residues. V was shortened by 7 bases and J by 6 bases, with 18 bases between the two germline ends. Germline V gene lookup returns CDR1 MGHDK and CDR2 SYGVNS. The full variable domain, rest sourced from reference TRBV25-1 and TRBJ1-1, is EADIYQTPRYLVIGTGKKITLECSQTMGHDKMYWYQQDPGMELHLIHYSYGVNSTEKGDLSSESTVSRIRTEHFPLTLESARPSHTSQYLCASTEGGMRAEAFFGQGTRLTVV.